A single sample gave rise to the 6 T cell receptor beta chains below, sequenced in a study of blood T cell repertoires in COVID-19. This table comes from immunoSEQ multiplex PCR, and its TCRdb copy is limited to in-frame clones, with some not included. Among roughly 200,000 clones listed, roughly 84% were seen once. Sample: peripheral blood. These receptors were obtained from a woman aged 40 to 50 who had recovered from COVID-19.

This chain connects TRBV19 to TRBJ1-1, with 9 bases identical to TRBD1. Trimming at V came to 9 bases and at J to 7 bases, leaving 6 bases not matched to a gene. CDR1 is LNHDA and CDR2 is SQIVND in the germline V gene (reference sequence). CDR3 length equals 12 residues. The CDR3 loop is CASTDRGNEAFF. The CDR3, as DNA: TGTGCCAGCACGGACAGGGGAAATGAAGCTTTCTTT.

V and J are TRBV9 and TRBJ1-2, with 7 bases matching TRBD1. V shed 0 bases, J shed 3 bases, and the junction held 5 bases outside the gene matches. CDR3 size: 15 residues. The V gene's germline CDR1 is SGDLS and CDR2 YYNGEE. This CDR3 reads CASSVGTGGDYGYTF. For the CDR3, the DNA is TGTGCCAGCAGCGTAGGGACAGGAGGGGACTATGGCTACACCTTC.

On this clone itself: At the DNA level, this CDR3 is encoded by other sequences in the same sample as well. The V and J genes are TRBV30 and TRBJ1-5; no clear D. The germline gives CDR1 GTSNPN, CDR2 SVGIG (reference sequence). V was cut by 0 bases and J by 1 base, with 4 bases left in between. This CDR3 has 13 amino acids. CDR3 loop: CAWSVRSNQPQHF. The CDR3 nucleotides read TGTGCCTGGAGTGTGCGCAGCAATCAGCCCCAGCATTTT.

The CDR3 is CASSLRGEATEAFF. CDR3 DNA sequence: TGTGCCAGCAGCTTAAGAGGTGAGGCTACTGAAGCTTTCTTT. The chain carries TRBV7-9 and TRBJ1-1, with unresolved D. The V gene lost 2 bases and the J gene lost 5 bases, with 12 bases spanning the gap. This CDR3 spans 14 amino acids. Germline values: CDR1 SEHNR, CDR2 FQNEAQ (reference sequence). Combining the CDR3 with reference TRBV7-9 and TRBJ1-1 gives the whole variable domain DTGVSQNPRHKITKRGQNVTFRCDPISEHNRLYWYRQTLGQGPEFLTYFQNEAQLEKSRLLSDRFSAERPKGSFSTLEIQRTEQGDSAMYLCASSLRGEATEAFFGQGTRLTVV.

This chain joins TRBV4-2 and TRBJ2-2, with 9 bases aligning to TRBD1. This CDR3 contains 16 residues. Germline V gene sequence: CDR1 LGHNA, CDR2 YNFKEQ. Trimming removed 3 bases from V and 3 bases from J; junction bases left unmatched: 5. CDR3 loop: CASSQGDRVDTGELFF. CDR3 coding DNA: TGTGCCAGCAGCCAGGGGGACAGGGTAGACACCGGGGAGCTGTTTTTT.

CDR3 residues: CASSRDRGLQGYTF. In DNA form, the CDR3 reads TGTGCCAGCAGTCGCGACAGGGGGCTACAAGGCTACACCTTC. The chain has TRBV6-2 or TRBV6-3 and TRBJ1-2; 10 nucleotides line up with TRBD1. The CDR3 has 14 amino acids. V gave up 5 bases and J gave up 8 bases; unmatched junction bases: 8. CDR1 and CDR2 (germline): MNHEY, SVGEGT.